This T cell receptor beta chain was sequenced for a study of early T cells in non-severe SARS-CoV-2 infection. The germline V gene has CDR1 MNHEY and CDR2 SMNVEV (reference sequence). The CDR3 covers 17 residues. Trimming stripped 4 bases from V and 0 bases from J, with 16 bases between. This clonotype was seen many times. Individual cDNA molecules were tagged with unique molecular identifiers, the study reported. TCRdb reanalysed the 5' RACE reads using MiXCR and keeps one entry per CDR3 protein. This table has 85,000 to 95,000 distinct CDR3 sequences, under 15% appearing once. The sample comprised whole blood. This clonotype originated in an adult who was a healthcare worker with PCR-confirmed SARS-CoV-2 infection or an uninfected control (not recorded which). The chain recombines TRBV27 with TRBJ1-5, with D possibly being TRBD1 (5 bases). The CDR3 here is CASSSLRQLNSNQPQHF. Written as DNA, the CDR3 is TGTGCCAGCAGTTCCCTTCGACAGCTTAATAGCAATCAGCCCCAGCATTTT.